This is a list of T cell receptor beta chains from one sample in a study of T-cell memory formation after mild COVID-19. Via MiXCR, TCRdb re-called the 5' RACE reads, giving one row per CDR3 protein. The data show 390,000 or so distinct CDR3 sequences, roughly 15% seen once. Sequenced material: PBMCs or a T cell subset sorted from them (not recorded which). These receptors originate from a man younger than 30 who had mild COVID-19 (a few samples of this study predate the infection). Cell type and time point are not known. CDR3s include the opening cysteine and the closing phenylalanine or tryptophan. A D gene is named only where the DNA matches it firmly. The listing skips clone size in some rows; elsewhere it reads once, few, many or a size class.

many	TRBV29-1	TRBJ2-1	TRBD2	TGCAGCGTTGATTTAGCGGGCGGCAATGAGCAGTTCTTC	CSVDLAGGNEQFF
few	TRBV20-1	TRBJ1-2	NA	TGCAGTGCTACCGCCAATTATGGCTACACCTTC	CSATANYGYTF
few	TRBV7-2	TRBJ1-6	TRBD1	TGTGCCAGCAGCTTGTCCGGGACAGGGGTTTCACCCCTCCACTTT	CASSLSGTGVSPLHF
many	TRBV6-5	TRBJ2-7	NA	TGTGCCAGCAGAACCATAGGACGGTACTCCTACGAGCAGTACTTC	CASRTIGRYSYEQYF
few	TRBV12-3/TRBV12-4	TRBJ1-2	NA	TGTGCCAGCAGTTTAGGGGAGGGCTACACCTTC	CASSLGEGYTF
few	TRBV12-3/TRBV12-4	TRBJ1-2	TRBD1	TGTGCCAGCAGGTCGACAGGGGGAGGGCTCGGCTACACCTTC	CASRSTGGGLGYTF
NA	TRBV6-5	TRBJ2-1	NA	TGTGCCAGCAGTTACTCGACGGCCTACAATGAGCAGTTCTTC	CASSYSTAYNEQFF
few	TRBV28	TRBJ1-2	NA	TGTGCCAGCACCCTCCCGGGACAAGTCGGTGGCTACACCTTC	CASTLPGQVGGYTF
NA	TRBV4-1	TRBJ1-1	TRBD1	TGCGCCAGCAGTCCAGACAGGGTCAACACTGAAGCTTTCTTT	CASSPDRVNTEAFF
many	TRBV28	TRBJ1-3	NA	TGTGCCAGCCTTGGAGCCAACTCTGGAAACACCATATATTTT	CASLGANSGNTIYF
NA	TRBV7-3	TRBJ2-2	NA	TGTGCCAGCAGCTTCTCCCCCGGCACCGGGGAGCTGTTTTTT	CASSFSPGTGELFF
NA	TRBV12-3/TRBV12-4	TRBJ1-1	NA	TGTGCCAGCACCGAGGCCACAGGGCTAAGCACTGAAGCTTTCTTT	CASTEATGLSTEAFF
few	TRBV6-6	TRBJ2-5	NA	TGTGCCAGCAGTTACTCAAACCCAGGGGGAGGTAAAGAGACCCAGTACTTC	CASSYSNPGGGKETQYF
few	TRBV4-1	TRBJ2-1	TRBD2	TGCGCCAGCAGCCAAGGCGGGGGGGTGAATGAGCAGTTCTTC	CASSQGGGVNEQFF
NA	TRBV28	TRBJ2-5	NA	TGTGCCAGCAGACAGTGGACAGACCAAGAGACCCAGTACTTC	CASRQWTDQETQYF
few	TRBV6-6	TRBJ2-3	NA	TGTGCCAGCAGTTACGGCAGCCCTACGAGTGCAGATACGCAGTATTTT	CASSYGSPTSADTQYF
NA	TRBV7-9	TRBJ2-7	NA	TGTGCCAGCAGCTTGGACAACTACGAGCAGTACTTC	CASSLDNYEQYF
NA	TRBV6-2/TRBV6-3	TRBJ1-6	NA	TGTGCCAGTAGGGAGTTTAATTCACCCCTCCACTTT	CASREFNSPLHF
many	TRBV7-2	TRBJ2-1	TRBD2	TGTGCCAGCAGCTTAGCAGCTAGCGGGGGGGCTTACAATGAGCAGTTCTTC	CASSLAASGGAYNEQFF
few	TRBV6-5	TRBJ1-2	NA	TGTGCCAGCAGTTACTCGCAGGGACACTACACCTTC	CASSYSQGHYTF
NA	TRBV7-8	TRBJ2-2	NA	TGTGCCAGCAGCTTAGCGGACAGTCACACCGGGGAGCTGTTTTTT	CASSLADSHTGELFF
NA	TRBV6-6	TRBJ1-5	NA	TGTGCCACCACGTCCGACCTGAATCAGCCCCAGCATTTT	CATTSDLNQPQHF
NA	TRBV5-4	TRBJ2-1	TRBD2	TGTGCCAGCAGCTTGGCCGGGACTAGCGGACATGAGCAGTTCTTC	CASSLAGTSGHEQFF
NA	TRBV20-1	TRBJ1-5	NA	TGCAGTGCTAGTAAGTCCCGAAAATATAGCAATCAGCCCCAGCATTTT	CSASKSRKYSNQPQHF
NA	TRBV28	TRBJ2-2	TRBD1	TGTGCCAGCAGTTCGCAGCATTCCTCACAGGGGCCCGACACCGGGGAGCTGTTTTTT	CASSSQHSSQGPDTGELFF
few	TRBV6-5	TRBJ2-1	NA	TGTGCCAGCAAAAAACAGGGCGCGTCAAATGAGCAGTTCTTC	CASKKQGASNEQFF
NA	TRBV10-3	TRBJ1-1	NA	TGTGCCATCGGCGGGACTGAAGCTTTCTTT	CAIGGTEAFF
few	TRBV11-2	TRBJ2-2	NA	TGTGCCAGCAGCTTATTCGGGGGCGGTAACGGGGAGCTGTTTTTT	CASSLFGGGNGELFF
NA	TRBV5-1	TRBJ1-1	NA	TGCGCCAGCAGCCCCTCATTGGCCTTAATGAACACTGAAGCTTTCTTT	CASSPSLALMNTEAFF
NA	TRBV18	TRBJ1-5	TRBD1	TGTGCCAGCTCACCTCAACAGGGGGCAGGTCAGCCCCAGCATTTT	CASSPQQGAGQPQHF
NA	TRBV5-1	TRBJ2-7	TRBD1	TGCGCCAGCAGCCGGGACAGTTGGAGAGAGCAGTACTTC	CASSRDSWREQYF
few	TRBV4-3	TRBJ2-2	NA	TGCGCCAGCAGCCCCACGTCCCGTGGCGGGGAGCTGTTTTTT	CASSPTSRGGELFF
many	TRBV2	TRBJ2-2	TRBD1	TGTGCCAGTTCGCGACAGGGGCCAAGGGTCGGGGAGCTGTTTTTT	CASSRQGPRVGELFF
NA	TRBV11-2	TRBJ2-5	NA	TGTGCCAGCAGCTTCAGTCCGGGGCGGTTCCCCCAAGAGACCCAGTACTTC	CASSFSPGRFPQETQYF
few	TRBV20-1	TRBJ1-1	NA	TGCAGTGCTAGAAATCAGGGAGGGCACACTGAAGCTTTCTTT	CSARNQGGHTEAFF
few	TRBV9	TRBJ2-1	NA	TGTGCCAGCAGCGACGGGCCCCGCGATGAGCAGTTCTTC	CASSDGPRDEQFF
few	TRBV6-6	TRBJ1-2	NA	TGTGCCAGCAGTTACGGTTTGCACGGCTACACCTTC	CASSYGLHGYTF